Presented here are 14 T cell receptor beta chains from one specimen sequenced in a study of regulatory T cells in long-lasting Graves disease. Time point defined: persistent/refractory GD, antithyroid drugs over 5 years with positive TRAb. PBMC RNA was the source of the TCR library. HTBI primers from iRepertoire and Arm-PCR of CDR3 regions yielded the TCR beta libraries. One entry per CDR3 protein results from TCRdb running MiXCR on the multiplex PCR reads. In the table there are 400,000 to 500,000 distinct CDR3 sequences, around 20% of which are singletons. The sequencing here drew on peripheral blood mononuclear cells (PBMCs), taken when the disease was refractory, from a patient treated with antithyroid drugs. Receptor source: a female donor with Graves disease.

This clonotype was observed a few times. J is TRBJ2-2 and V is TRBV6-2 or TRBV6-3; D is unresolved. Trimming stripped 5 bases from V and 4 bases from J, with 14 bases between. The CDR3 covers 15 residues. In germline, CDR1 is MNHEY, CDR2 SVGEGT. CDR3 nucleotides: TGTGCCAGCAGTGAAGTCGTCGACTCCACCGGGGAGCTGTTTTTT. Protein sequence: CASSEVVDSTGELFF.

This clonotype has at least ten counts. This chain connects TRBV28 to TRBJ1-6; D ambiguous. The CDR3 sequence is 12 residues long. Germline loops: CDR1 MDHEN, CDR2 SYDVKM. V lost 6 bases and J 10 bases, leaving 10 bases between the germline ends. The CDR3 loop reads CASRGRRSPLHF. The CDR3 DNA reads TGTGCCAGCAGGGGAAGAAGATCACCCCTCCACTTT.

This clonotype has ten or more counts. The chain combines TRBV20-1 with TRBJ1-1; D unclear. The length of the CDR3 is 13 residues. The germline CDR1 and CDR2 sequences are DFQATT and SNEGSKA (reference sequence). Trimming removed 6 bases at V and 3 bases at J, with 14 bases between. CDR3 sequence (DNA): TGCAGTGCCCCTCCCACCAGGTACACTGAAGCTTTCTTT. It specifies CSAPPTRYTEAFF.

The J gene is TRBJ2-7, the V gene TRBV20-1; tentative D call: TRBD2 (5 bases). The V end lost 6 bases, the J end lost 4 bases, and 22 bases lay between the germline ends. The CDR3 is made up of 15 amino acids. Germline CDR1 is DFQATT and CDR2 is SNEGSKA (reference sequence). CDR3 sequence: CSAMPGRESGYEQYF. In nucleotides, the CDR3 is TGCAGTGCCATGCCGGGAAGGGAATCCGGTTACGAGCAGTACTTC.

This chain joins TRBV19 and TRBJ2-6; TRBD1 aligns across 9 bases. The CDR3 covers 17 residues. The V segment lost 5 bases and the J segment 1 base; nucleotides outside the gene matches: 6. Germline V gene lookup returns CDR1 LNHDA and CDR2 SQIVND (reference sequence). CDR3 in amino acids: CASSQTGGLSGANVLTF. As DNA, the CDR3 is TGTGCCAGTAGTCAAACAGGGGGCCTATCTGGGGCCAACGTCCTGACTTTC.

Turning to this clonotype: A read error may produce the germline difference seen at one junction end. CDR3 amino acids: CATSGGTMNRDDYTDTQYF. The CDR3, as DNA: TGTGCCACCAGTGGGGGAACCATGAACCGGGACGACTACACAGATACGCAGTATTTT. The V call is TRBV27, the J call TRBJ2-3; either TRBD1 or TRBD2 may fit D (5 bases each). CDR3 length: 19 amino acids. Germline CDR1 reads MNHEY; CDR2 reads SMNVEV (reference sequence).

This clonotype came up many times. The J gene is TRBJ2-7, the V gene TRBV7-2, with unresolved D. The CDR3 loop spans 12 amino acids. Germline V gives CDR1 SGHTA, CDR2 FQGNSA. V shed 7 bases and J shed 5 bases, with 12 bases lying between them. Written as DNA, the CDR3 is TGTGCCAGCACCACTTTGGCCCACGAGCAGTACTTC. It translates to CASTTLAHEQYF.

V usage is TRBV9 and J usage is TRBJ2-5, with 9 bases that match TRBD1. This CDR3 is built from 15 residues. Trimming took 4 bases from V and 4 from J; bases not matched to a gene: 8. Germline V gene lookup returns CDR1 SGDLS and CDR2 YYNGEE. DNA for the CDR3: TGTGCCAGCAGCAAGGGACAGGGACTATCAGAGACCCAGTACTTC. Protein: CASSKGQGLSETQYF.

This clonotype has at least ten counts. The CDR3 reads CASSEGSSYEQYF. The CDR3 DNA sequence: TGTGCCAGCAGCGAGGGTTCATCCTACGAGCAGTACTTC. This chain uses TRBV5-8 with TRBJ2-7, with D perhaps matching TRBD2 (5 bases). The V gene's germline CDR1 is SGHTS and CDR2 YDEGEE. Trimming pared 4 bases from V and 1 base from J, leaving 9 bases between. CDR3 length: 13 amino acids.

This clonotype has only a few counts. This chain uses TRBV9 with TRBJ1-4, with D possibly being TRBD1 (6 bases). This CDR3 has 17 amino acids. CDR1 and CDR2 from the germline V gene are SGDLS and YYNGEE. V lost 0 bases, J lost 3 bases, and 15 bases lay in between. CDR3 nucleotide sequence: TGTGCCAGCAGCGTAGTATTCCAGGACAGTTCTAATGAAAAACTGTTTTTT. Encoded protein: CASSVVFQDSSNEKLFF.

The chain joins TRBV5-1 to TRBJ2-7; 9 positions match TRBD1. The CDR3 spans 16 residues. Germline lookup yields CDR1 SGHRS and CDR2 YFSETQ. The V segment lost 1 base and the J segment 0 bases; nucleotides outside the gene matches: 5. The CDR3 sequence: CASSLLDRGSSYEQYF. Here the CDR3 DNA reads TGCGCCAGCAGCTTGCTTGACAGGGGGAGCTCCTACGAGCAGTACTTC.

This rearrangement joins TRBV7-6 to TRBJ1-2; TRBD1 might be the D (5 bases). CDR1 is SGHVS and CDR2 is FNYEAQ in the germline V gene. The V end was cut by 2 bases, the J end by 1 base, with 11 bases between. The CDR3 runs to 15 residues. The CDR3 sequence is CASSLQQGLNYGYTF. The CDR3 bases are TGTGCCAGCAGCTTACAGCAGGGCCTTAACTATGGCTACACCTTC.

This clonotype was picked up many times. This sequence joins TRBV2 and TRBJ2-5, with 11 nucleotides matching TRBD1. Germline lookup yields CDR1 SNHLY and CDR2 FYNNEI. After removal of 8 bases from V and 1 base from J, the junction contained 9 bases not matched to a gene. The CDR3 runs 16 residues. In nucleotides, the CDR3 is TGTGCCAGCGGCCCCGGGACAGGGGGAATCCAAGAGACCCAGTACTTC. Its protein product is CASGPGTGGIQETQYF.

This clonotype was counted at least ten times. The V call is TRBV7-2, the J call TRBJ2-7; 7 bases are shared with TRBD2. Germline CDR1 and CDR2: SGHTA and FQGNSA. CDR3 length: 12 amino acids. V was clipped by 3 bases and J by 12 bases; unmatched bases: 8. The CDR3 loop is CASSFSGLALYF. CDR3 bases: TGTGCCAGCAGCTTTAGCGGGCTGGCTCTGTACTTC.